These 3 T cell receptor beta chains originate from one sample sequenced in a study of T cells in Graves' hyperthyroidism and ophthalmopathy. RNA transcripts gave rise to amplified TCR beta CDR3 regions. An initial round of RT-PCR targeting the TCR CDR3 relied on the HTBI primer set. Each CDR3 protein is one row after TCRdb ran MiXCR on the multiplex PCR reads. The sample holds under 400,000 distinct CDR3 sequences, over 15% seen once. The sample taken for sequencing was blood. These receptors were taken from a woman in her thirties or forties with Graves' ophthalmopathy.

This clonotype was detected ten times or more. This chain links TRBV6-2 or TRBV6-3 with TRBJ2-6; D unclear. This CDR3 region has 18 residues. Trimming pared 2 bases from V and 1 base from J, leaving 15 bases between. Germline CDR1 and CDR2: MNHEY and SVGEGT. CDR3 sequence (DNA): TGTGCCAGCAGTTACAGGCCCGGTCCGGTATCTGGGGCCAACGTCCTGACTTTC. This encodes CASSYRPGPVSGANVLTF.

This clonotype was seen many times. Written as DNA, the CDR3 is TGTGCCAGCAGTCCAGGGACTAGCGGGACTACTAGCACAGATACGCAGTATTTT. This sequence encodes CASSPGTSGTTSTDTQYF. The chain combines TRBV27 with TRBJ2-3; TRBD2 matches 13 bases. The CDR3 totals 18 residues. Germline CDR1 is MNHEY and CDR2 is SMNVEV (reference sequence). The J segment lost 0 bases and the V segment lost 5 bases, leaving 8 bases of the junction unmatched.

This clonotype was seen ten or more times. CDR3 loop: CSARDSGQGLRYGYTF. The CDR3 DNA follows: TGCAGTGCTAGAGATTCGGGACAGGGATTACGCTATGGCTACACCTTC. This chain uses TRBV20-1 with TRBJ1-2; 9 nucleotides align to TRBD1. CDR1 DFQATT and CDR2 SNEGSKA come from the germline V gene (reference sequence). With 0 bases clipped from V and 4 bases from J, the junction kept 9 bases outside the gene matches. CDR3 size: 16 residues.